This TCR beta chain was obtained from a study of cytomegalovirus exposure and HLA in healthy donors. Background on the study: One earlier analysis, a look at around 170 million T cells, found 117 million unique TCR beta sequences.

It was with 60 Vbeta and 13 Jbeta primers that the PCR ran. Profiling relied on immunoSEQ multiplex PCR, and the TCRdb table lists in-frame clones only, not all of them. This sample has nearly 100,000 clones; around 9.6% occur once, and the top ten carry about 5%. CDR1 is SGHRS and CDR2 is YFSETQ in the germline V gene. Trimming removed 7 bases from V and 7 bases from J; junction bases left unmatched: 6. This CDR3 is 12 amino acids long. Notes on the study in general: Sequencing probably produced one cluster of sequence variants that were highly shared. The presence/absence work took it that sequencing depth was about the same across donors.

This clone was observed a handful of times. Its antigen is not identified. This TCR derives from a man aged 50 to 60 in good health and CMV-seropositive. This chain links TRBV5-1 with TRBJ1-2, with 8 positions matching TRBD1. The material sequenced was PBMCs. In DNA, the CDR3 is TGCGCCAGCGGACAGGGTATTGGTGGCTACACCTTC. Its protein product is CASGQGIGGYTF.